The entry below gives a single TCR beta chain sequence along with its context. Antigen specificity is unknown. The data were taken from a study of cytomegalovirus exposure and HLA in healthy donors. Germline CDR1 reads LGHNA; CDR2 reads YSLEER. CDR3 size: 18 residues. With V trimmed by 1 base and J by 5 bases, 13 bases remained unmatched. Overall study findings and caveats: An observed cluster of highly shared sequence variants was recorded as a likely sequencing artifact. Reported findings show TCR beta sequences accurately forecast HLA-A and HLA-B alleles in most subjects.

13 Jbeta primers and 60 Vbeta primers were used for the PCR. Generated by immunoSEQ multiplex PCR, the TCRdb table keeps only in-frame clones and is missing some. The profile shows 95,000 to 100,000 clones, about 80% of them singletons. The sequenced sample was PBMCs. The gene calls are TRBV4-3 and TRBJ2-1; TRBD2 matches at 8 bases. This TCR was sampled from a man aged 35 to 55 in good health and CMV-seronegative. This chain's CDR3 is CASSQAPLLAGKNNEQFF. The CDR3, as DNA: TGCGCCAGCAGCCAAGCCCCCCTTCTAGCGGGTAAAAACAATGAGCAGTTCTTC.